This TCR beta chain was observed in a study of blood T cell repertoires in COVID-19. Background on the study: COVID-19 samples, acute and convalescent, were from the United States, Italy and Spain. The analysed material was cDNA or gDNA that came from T cells, B-cell-depleted T cells, or PBMCs.

Methods used by the authors: Estimates of nucleated cell counts were drawn from the amplification of reference gene primers. Sequenced by immunoSEQ multiplex PCR; TCRdb stores in-frame clones only, minus some. For V, J and clone size, that table is used; D and trimming come from the DNA. The sample records some 150,000 clones, 70% to 90% being singletons. The CDR3 runs 17 residues. The origin of this receptor is a woman aged 60-70 years with acute or convalescent COVID-19. The sample comprised peripheral blood. The chain joins TRBV21-1 to TRBJ2-6; whether TRBD2, the table's D call, matches the DNA was not checked. TRBV21-1 is listed as a pseudogene. CDR3 amino acids: CASNPRGESSGANVLTF. For the CDR3, the DNA is TGTGCCAGCAATCCCCGGGGGGAGAGCTCTGGGGCCAACGTCCTGACTTTC.